This is a list of T cell receptor beta chains from one sample in a study of blood T cell repertoires in COVID-19. Repertoires were generated with immunoSEQ multiplex PCR, while TCRdb's copy carries only in-frame clones and drops some. The sample lists about 71,000 clones; around nine tenths were seen once. Sample: peripheral blood. These TCRs come from a woman between 18 and 29 years old with acute or convalescent COVID-19. Each CDR3 is given without its conserved first and last residue. Fields, in order: D gene, J gene, V gene, CDR3 protein. A D gene is named only where the DNA matches it firmly.

d_gene: -
j_gene: TRBJ2-5
v_gene: TRBV7-9
CDR3aa: ASSFRQRETQY

d_gene: -
j_gene: TRBJ1-2
v_gene: TRBV28
CDR3aa: ASSSKARQGWSGYT

d_gene: TRBD2
j_gene: TRBJ2-3
v_gene: TRBV5-1
CDR3aa: ASSIRLAGGDTQY

d_gene: TRBD1
j_gene: TRBJ2-1
v_gene: TRBV7-8
CDR3aa: ASSLAPGTGVYNEQF

d_gene: -
j_gene: TRBJ1-1
v_gene: TRBV27
CDR3aa: ASSSLTGDMNTEAF

d_gene: -
j_gene: TRBJ1-2
v_gene: TRBV20-1
CDR3aa: SASVQGNNYGYT

d_gene: -
j_gene: TRBJ2-1
v_gene: TRBV14
CDR3aa: ASSRGSLYNEQF

d_gene: -
j_gene: TRBJ1-2
v_gene: TRBV28
CDR3aa: ASSLGQSNYGYT

d_gene: -
j_gene: TRBJ2-2
v_gene: TRBV4-1
CDR3aa: ASSPHSGQNTGELF

d_gene: TRBD1
j_gene: TRBJ1-2
v_gene: TRBV5-1
CDR3aa: ASRDPRTGYGYT

d_gene: -
j_gene: TRBJ1-4
v_gene: TRBV5-4
CDR3aa: ASSSDSNNEKLF

d_gene: -
j_gene: TRBJ1-1
v_gene: TRBV6-5
CDR3aa: ASSYGQNTEAF

d_gene: TRBD1
j_gene: TRBJ2-1
v_gene: TRBV12-5
CDR3aa: ASGSGQGWDNEQF

d_gene: -
j_gene: TRBJ2-5
v_gene: TRBV3-1/TRBV3-2
CDR3aa: ASSHRDKGPETQY

d_gene: -
j_gene: TRBJ1-5
v_gene: TRBV18
CDR3aa: ASSPGTKNQPQH

d_gene: TRBD2
j_gene: TRBJ2-1
v_gene: TRBV6-2/TRBV6-3
CDR3aa: ASSIAGVGINEQF

d_gene: -
j_gene: TRBJ1-1
v_gene: TRBV4-1
CDR3aa: ASSQDFRAETGQAF

d_gene: TRBD2
j_gene: TRBJ2-6
v_gene: TRBV9
CDR3aa: ASSPGGTGANVLT

d_gene: -
j_gene: TRBJ2-1
v_gene: TRBV5-8
CDR3aa: ASSWRGDEQF

d_gene: -
j_gene: TRBJ2-2
v_gene: TRBV7-2
CDR3aa: ASTAAPPGELF

d_gene: -
j_gene: TRBJ2-7
v_gene: TRBV9
CDR3aa: ASSANSFYEQY

d_gene: TRBD2
j_gene: TRBJ2-3
v_gene: TRBV13
CDR3aa: ASSPRDYTDTQY

d_gene: TRBD1
j_gene: TRBJ2-3
v_gene: TRBV6-5
CDR3aa: ASRGTATTDTQY

d_gene: TRBD1
j_gene: TRBJ2-1
v_gene: TRBV24-1
CDR3aa: ATSAGGQGVTYNEQF

d_gene: TRBD1
j_gene: TRBJ2-3
v_gene: TRBV5-5
CDR3aa: ASSLFTGGAARDNTDTQY

d_gene: TRBD2
j_gene: TRBJ2-1
v_gene: TRBV7-2
CDR3aa: ASSLEGWASGRFNNEQF

d_gene: -
j_gene: TRBJ1-5
v_gene: TRBV7-9
CDR3aa: ASSLSGNQPQH

d_gene: TRBD2
j_gene: TRBJ2-1
v_gene: TRBV7-9
CDR3aa: ASSVTGLAGGPNEQF

d_gene: TRBD2
j_gene: TRBJ2-1
v_gene: TRBV7-2
CDR3aa: ASSLGLAESYNEQF

d_gene: TRBD1
j_gene: TRBJ1-4
v_gene: TRBV11-2
CDR3aa: ASSFGQGATNEKLF

d_gene: -
j_gene: TRBJ2-1
v_gene: TRBV11-3
CDR3aa: ASSARTALDEQF

d_gene: -
j_gene: TRBJ2-3
v_gene: TRBV29-1
CDR3aa: SVEDPLRGDTQY

d_gene: -
j_gene: TRBJ1-2
v_gene: TRBV6-1
CDR3aa: ASSEVGRKNYGYT

d_gene: -
j_gene: TRBJ1-6
v_gene: TRBV3-1/TRBV3-2
CDR3aa: ASSQNRVNSPLH

d_gene: -
j_gene: TRBJ2-7
v_gene: TRBV6-5
CDR3aa: ASYSGYLSYEQY

d_gene: -
j_gene: TRBJ1-2
v_gene: TRBV28
CDR3aa: ASSTRPGVGYT

d_gene: -
j_gene: TRBJ1-2
v_gene: TRBV12-5
CDR3aa: ASGLGKWGEDGYT

d_gene: -
j_gene: TRBJ2-5
v_gene: TRBV11-3
CDR3aa: ASSLEGGPGETQY

d_gene: -
j_gene: TRBJ1-1
v_gene: TRBV2
CDR3aa: ASSEALRTEAF

d_gene: TRBD1
j_gene: TRBJ1-6
v_gene: TRBV2
CDR3aa: ASRGTAPEEPLH

d_gene: TRBD1
j_gene: TRBJ1-2
v_gene: TRBV2
CDR3aa: ASSEGGTGGSYGYT

d_gene: TRBD1
j_gene: TRBJ1-4
v_gene: TRBV28
CDR3aa: ASSFQTGGVYEKLF

d_gene: TRBD1
j_gene: TRBJ1-2
v_gene: TRBV5-1
CDR3aa: ASSPSGDSGYT

d_gene: TRBD2
j_gene: TRBJ2-1
v_gene: TRBV18
CDR3aa: ASSQGLESYNEQF

d_gene: TRBD2
j_gene: TRBJ2-1
v_gene: TRBV6-5
CDR3aa: ASQTSGVYNEQF

d_gene: -
j_gene: TRBJ2-2
v_gene: TRBV5-4
CDR3aa: ASSSHRNTGELF

d_gene: -
j_gene: TRBJ1-6
v_gene: TRBV11-2
CDR3aa: ASSPGWQGNSPLH

d_gene: -
j_gene: TRBJ2-5
v_gene: TRBV7-2
CDR3aa: ASSLGQAKETQY